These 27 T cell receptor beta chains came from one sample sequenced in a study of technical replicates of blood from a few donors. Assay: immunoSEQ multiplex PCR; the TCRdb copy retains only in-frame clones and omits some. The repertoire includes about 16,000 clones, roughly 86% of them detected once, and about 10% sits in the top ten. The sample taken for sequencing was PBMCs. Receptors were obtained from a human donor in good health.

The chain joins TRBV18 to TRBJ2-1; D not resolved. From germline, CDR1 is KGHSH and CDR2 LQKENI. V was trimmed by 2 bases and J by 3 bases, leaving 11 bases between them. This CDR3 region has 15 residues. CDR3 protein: CASSPADNNYNEQFF. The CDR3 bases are TGTGCCAGCTCACCAGCGGATAATAACTACAATGAGCAGTTCTTC.

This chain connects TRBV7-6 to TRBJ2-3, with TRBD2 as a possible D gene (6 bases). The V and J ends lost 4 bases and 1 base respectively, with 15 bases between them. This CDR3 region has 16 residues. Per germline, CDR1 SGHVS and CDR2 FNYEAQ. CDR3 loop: CASSSPPGVRTDTQYF. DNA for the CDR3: TGTGCCAGCAGCTCCCCACCGGGGGTTCGCACAGATACGCAGTATTTT. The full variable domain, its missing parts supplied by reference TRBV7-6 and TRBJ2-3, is GAGVSQSPRYKVTKRGQDVALRCDPISGHVSLYWYRQALGQGPEFLTYFNYEAQQDKSGLPNDRFSAERPEGSISTLTIQRTEQRDSAMYRCASSSPPGVRTDTQYFGPGTRLTVL.

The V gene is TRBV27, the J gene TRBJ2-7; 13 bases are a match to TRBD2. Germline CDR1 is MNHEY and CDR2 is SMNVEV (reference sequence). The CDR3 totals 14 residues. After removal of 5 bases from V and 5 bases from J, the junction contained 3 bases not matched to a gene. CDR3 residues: CASSPGTSGDEQYF. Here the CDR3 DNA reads TGTGCCAGCAGTCCGGGGACTAGCGGGGACGAGCAGTACTTC.

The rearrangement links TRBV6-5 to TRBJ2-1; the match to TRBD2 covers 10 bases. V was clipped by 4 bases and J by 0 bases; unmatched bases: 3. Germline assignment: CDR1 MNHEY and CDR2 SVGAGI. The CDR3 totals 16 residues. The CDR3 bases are TGTGCCAGCAGTTTTCCTAGCGGGAGCTCCTACAATGAGCAGTTCTTC. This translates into CASSFPSGSSYNEQFF.

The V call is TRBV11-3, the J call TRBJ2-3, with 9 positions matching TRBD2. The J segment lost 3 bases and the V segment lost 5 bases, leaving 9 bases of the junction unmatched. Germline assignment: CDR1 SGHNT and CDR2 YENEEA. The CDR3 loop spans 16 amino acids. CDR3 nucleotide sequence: TGTGCCAGCAGCAGATCGGCGGGAGGGGGTACAGATACGCAGTATTTT. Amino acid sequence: CASSRSAGGGTDTQYF.

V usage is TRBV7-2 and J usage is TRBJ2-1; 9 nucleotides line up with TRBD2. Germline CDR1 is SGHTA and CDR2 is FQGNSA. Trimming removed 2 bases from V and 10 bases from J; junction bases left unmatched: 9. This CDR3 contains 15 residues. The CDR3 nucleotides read TGTGCCAGCAGCTTACAAGCGGGAGGATCGGTAGAGCAGTTCTTC. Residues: CASSLQAGGSVEQFF.

The CDR3 sequence: CASSMGRRDSNQPQHF. The CDR3 nucleotides are TGTGCCAGTAGTATGGGAAGGAGGGATAGCAATCAGCCCCAGCATTTT. The chain recombines TRBV19 with TRBJ1-5; D is ambiguous. The CDR3 contains 16 residues. CDR1 LNHDA and CDR2 SQIVND come from the germline V gene (reference sequence). The V end lost 3 bases, the J end lost 0 bases, and 12 bases lay between the germline ends.

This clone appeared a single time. As DNA, the CDR3 is TGTGCCAGCAGCTTACGCGGGGGGCGAGATGGCTACACCTTC. The encoded protein is CASSLRGGRDGYTF. The chain is built from TRBV7-8 and TRBJ1-2; weak D call: TRBD1 (6 bases). The CDR3 contains 14 residues. The V end lost 2 bases, the J end lost 6 bases, and 13 bases lay between the germline ends. Germline-derived CDR1 and CDR2 are SGHVS and FQNEAQ.

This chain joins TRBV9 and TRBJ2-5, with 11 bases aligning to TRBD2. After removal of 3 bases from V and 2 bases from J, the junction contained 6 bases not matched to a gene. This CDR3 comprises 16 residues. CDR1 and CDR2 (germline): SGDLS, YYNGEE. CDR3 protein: CASSETGLAEQETQYF. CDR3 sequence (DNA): TGTGCCAGCAGCGAAACGGGACTAGCGGAACAAGAGACCCAGTACTTC.

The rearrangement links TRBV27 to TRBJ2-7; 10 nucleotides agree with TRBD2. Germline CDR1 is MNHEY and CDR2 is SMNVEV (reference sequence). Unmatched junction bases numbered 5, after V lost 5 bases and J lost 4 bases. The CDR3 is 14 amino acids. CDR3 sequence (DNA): TGTGCCAGCAGTGTCGGACTAGCGGAGTACGAGCAGTACTTC. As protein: CASSVGLAEYEQYF.

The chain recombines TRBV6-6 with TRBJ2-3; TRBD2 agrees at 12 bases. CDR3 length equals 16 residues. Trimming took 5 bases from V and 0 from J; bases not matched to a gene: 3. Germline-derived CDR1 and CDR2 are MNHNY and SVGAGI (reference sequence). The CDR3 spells CASSHLAGGSTDTQYF. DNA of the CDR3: TGTGCCAGCAGTCACCTAGCGGGAGGGAGCACAGATACGCAGTATTTT.

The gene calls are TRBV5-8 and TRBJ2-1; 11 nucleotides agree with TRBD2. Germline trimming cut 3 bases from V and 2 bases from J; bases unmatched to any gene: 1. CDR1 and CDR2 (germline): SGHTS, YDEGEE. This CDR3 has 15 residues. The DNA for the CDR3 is TGTGCCAGCAGCTCGGGACTAGCGGCCTACAATGAGCAGTTCTTC. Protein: CASSSGLAAYNEQFF. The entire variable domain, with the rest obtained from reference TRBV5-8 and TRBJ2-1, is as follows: EAGVTQSPTHLIKTRGQQATLRCSPISGHTSVYWYQQALGLGLQFLLWYDEGEERNRGNFPPRFSGRQFPNYSSELNVNALELEDSALYLCASSSGLAAYNEQFFGPGTRLTVL.

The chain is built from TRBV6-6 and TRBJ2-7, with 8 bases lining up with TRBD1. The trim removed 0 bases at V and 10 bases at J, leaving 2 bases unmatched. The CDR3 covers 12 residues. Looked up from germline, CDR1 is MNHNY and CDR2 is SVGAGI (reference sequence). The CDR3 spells CASSYSRGQQYF. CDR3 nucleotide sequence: TGTGCCAGCAGTTACTCCAGGGGGCAACAGTACTTC.

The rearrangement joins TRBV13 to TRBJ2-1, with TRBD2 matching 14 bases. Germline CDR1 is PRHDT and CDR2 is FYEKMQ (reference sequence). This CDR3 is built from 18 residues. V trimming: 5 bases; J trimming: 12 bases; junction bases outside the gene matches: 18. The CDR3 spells CASSLALLGTSGREGQFF. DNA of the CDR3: TGTGCCAGCAGCCTAGCTCTGTTAGGGACTAGCGGGAGAGAAGGGCAGTTCTTC.

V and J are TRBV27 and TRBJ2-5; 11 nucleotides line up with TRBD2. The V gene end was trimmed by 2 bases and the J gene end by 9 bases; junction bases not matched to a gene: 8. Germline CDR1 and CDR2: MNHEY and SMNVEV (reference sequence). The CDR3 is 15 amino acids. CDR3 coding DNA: TGTGCCAGCAGTTTAGTAGCGGGAGGGCAGGAGGCCCAGTACTTC. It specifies CASSLVAGGQEAQYF.

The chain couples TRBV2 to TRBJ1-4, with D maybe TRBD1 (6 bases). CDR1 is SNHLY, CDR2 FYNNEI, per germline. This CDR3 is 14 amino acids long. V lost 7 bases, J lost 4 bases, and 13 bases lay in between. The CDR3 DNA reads TGTGCCAGCACAGTCCGGACAGTTAATGAAAAACTGTTTTTT. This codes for CASTVRTVNEKLFF. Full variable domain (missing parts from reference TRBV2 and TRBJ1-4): EPEVTQTPSHQVTQMGQEVILRCVPISNHLYFYWYRQILGQKVEFLVSFYNNEISEKSEIFDDQFSVERPDGSNFTLKIRSTKLEDSAMYFCASTVRTVNEKLFFGSGTQLSVL.

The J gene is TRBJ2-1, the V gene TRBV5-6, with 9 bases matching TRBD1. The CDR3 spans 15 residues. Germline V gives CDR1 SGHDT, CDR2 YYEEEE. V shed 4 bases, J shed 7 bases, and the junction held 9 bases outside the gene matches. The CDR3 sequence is CASSVAGQGGNEQFF. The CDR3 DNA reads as TGTGCCAGCAGCGTGGCGGGACAGGGAGGGAATGAGCAGTTCTTC.

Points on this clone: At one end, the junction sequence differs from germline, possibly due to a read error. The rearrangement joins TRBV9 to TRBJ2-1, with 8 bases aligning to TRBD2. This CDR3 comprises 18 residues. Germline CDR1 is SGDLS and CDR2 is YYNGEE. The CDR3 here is CALGPSGGCGRSCNEQFF. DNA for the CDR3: TGTGCCTTAGGCCCCTCCGGGGGTTGCGGGAGGTCCTGCAATGAGCAGTTCTTC.

The CDR3 reads CAGTGGYPLNQPQHF. As DNA, the CDR3 is TGTGCCGGCACTGGGGGGTACCCCCTAAATCAGCCCCAGCATTTT. This rearrangement joins TRBV19 to TRBJ1-5; TRBD1 is a possible D gene (5 bases). The CDR3 is 15 residues long. CDR1 is LNHDA and CDR2 is SQIVND in the germline V gene (reference sequence). V was trimmed by 11 bases and J by 4 bases, leaving 21 bases between them.

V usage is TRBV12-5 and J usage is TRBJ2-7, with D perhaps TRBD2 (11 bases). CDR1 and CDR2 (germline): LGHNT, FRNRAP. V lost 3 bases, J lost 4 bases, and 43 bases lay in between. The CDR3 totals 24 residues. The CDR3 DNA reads TGTGCTAGTGGTTTAAATCAGTTAAAGACAGGGGGCGAAAGTAGCGGGAGGGCCACTTACGAGCAGTACTTC. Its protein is CASGLNQLKTGGESSGRATYEQYF.

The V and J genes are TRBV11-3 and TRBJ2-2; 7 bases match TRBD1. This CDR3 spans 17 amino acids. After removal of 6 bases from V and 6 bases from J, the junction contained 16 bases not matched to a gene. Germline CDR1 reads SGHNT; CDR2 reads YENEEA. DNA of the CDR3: TGTGCCAGCAGACCTCCGACAGGGACCACAAGGGCCGGGGAGCTGTTTTTT. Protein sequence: CASRPPTGTTRAGELFF.

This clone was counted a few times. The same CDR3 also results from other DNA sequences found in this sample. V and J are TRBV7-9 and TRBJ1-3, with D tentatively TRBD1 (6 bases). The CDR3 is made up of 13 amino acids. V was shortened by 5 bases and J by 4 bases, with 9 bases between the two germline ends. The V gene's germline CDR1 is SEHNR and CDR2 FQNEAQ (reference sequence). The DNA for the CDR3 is TGTGCCAGCAGCCTAGGGACAGGAAACACCATATATTTT. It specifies CASSLGTGNTIYF. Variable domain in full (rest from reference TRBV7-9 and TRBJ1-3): DTGVSQNPRHKITKRGQNVTFRCDPISEHNRLYWYRQTLGQGPEFLTYFQNEAQLEKSRLLSDRFSAERPKGSFSTLEIQRTEQGDSAMYLCASSLGTGNTIYFGEGSWLTVV.

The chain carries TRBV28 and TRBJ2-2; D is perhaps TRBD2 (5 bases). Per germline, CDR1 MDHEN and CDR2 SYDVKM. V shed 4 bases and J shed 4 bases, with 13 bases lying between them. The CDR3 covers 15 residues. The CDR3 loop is CASSSTRVRTGELFF. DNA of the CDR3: TGTGCCAGCAGTTCCACGAGGGTCCGCACCGGGGAGCTGTTTTTT.

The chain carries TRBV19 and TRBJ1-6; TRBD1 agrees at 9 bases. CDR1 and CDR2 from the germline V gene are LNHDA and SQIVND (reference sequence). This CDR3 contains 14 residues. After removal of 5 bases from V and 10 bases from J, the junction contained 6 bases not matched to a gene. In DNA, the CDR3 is TGTGCCAGTAGTGGGGACAGGGAAATGTCACCCCTCCACTTT. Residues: CASSGDREMSPLHF. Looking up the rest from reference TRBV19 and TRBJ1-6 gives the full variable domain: DGGITQSPKYLFRKEGQNVTLSCEQNLNHDAMYWYRQDPGQGLRLIYYSQIVNDFQKGDIAEGYSVSREKKESFPLTVTSAQKNPTAFYLCASSGDREMSPLHFGNGTRLTVT.

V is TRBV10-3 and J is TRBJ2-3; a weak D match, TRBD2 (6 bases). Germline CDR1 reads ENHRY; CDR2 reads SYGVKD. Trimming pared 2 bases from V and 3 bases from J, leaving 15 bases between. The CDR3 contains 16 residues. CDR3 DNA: TGTGCCATCAGTGAGGGGACTGGCTCATGGACAGATACGCAGTATTTT. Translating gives CAISEGTGSWTDTQYF.

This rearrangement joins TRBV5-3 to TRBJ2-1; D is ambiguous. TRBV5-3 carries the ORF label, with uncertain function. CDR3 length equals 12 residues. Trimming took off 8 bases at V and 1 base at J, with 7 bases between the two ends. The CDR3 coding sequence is TGTGCCAGCACTCGGTCCTACAATGAGCAGTTCTTC. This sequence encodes CASTRSYNEQFF.

CDR3 nucleotides: TGTGCCAGCAGTCACACAGGGATAGGGTACAATGAGCAGTTCTTC. This sequence encodes CASSHTGIGYNEQFF. V is TRBV6-5 and J is TRBJ2-1; D perhaps matches TRBD1 (6 bases). Trimming pared 5 bases from V and 4 bases from J, leaving 15 bases between. Germline lookup yields CDR1 MNHEY and CDR2 SVGAGI. The CDR3 is 15 residues long.